One and the same sample provided the 8 T cell receptor beta chains below, sequenced in a study of a mutant IDH1 vaccine in newly diagnosed glioma. Time point indicated: week 23, last vaccination. Each vaccine dose was 300 ug of mutant IDH1 20-mer peptide, with topical imiquimod. Their target antigens are unknown. Assay used: immunoSEQ multiplex PCR; TCRdb lists only in-frame clones, some missing. The sample holds 50,000 to 70,000 clones; around 80% are singletons and the top ten take roughly 8.4%. The source material was PBMCs, sampled from a glioma patient whose treatment included an IDH1 peptide vaccine. Receptors were obtained from a woman aged 40 to 50 with glioma. Some clones in this sample may be carry-over from other donors' samples.

The genes are TRBV4-2 and TRBJ2-6; no clear D. The CDR3 has 16 residues. V lost 0 bases and J lost 0, with 6 bases in between. Germline V gene data show CDR1 as LGHNA and CDR2 as YNFKEQ. The CDR3 sequence is CASSQDSSSGANVLTF. Written as DNA, the CDR3 is TGTGCCAGCAGCCAAGATTCGAGCTCTGGGGCCAACGTCCTGACTTTC.

The rearrangement uses TRBV4-1 and TRBJ2-3, with D possibly TRBD2 on 5 matching bases. With 1 base removed from V and 1 base from J, the gap between germline ends came to 15 bases. The germline V gene encodes CDR1 MGHRA and CDR2 YSYEKL. This CDR3 comprises 17 residues. The CDR3: CASSQAGPEEGTDTQYF. The CDR3 coding sequence is TGCGCCAGCAGCCAAGCTGGGCCGGAGGAAGGCACAGATACGCAGTATTTT.

The V call is TRBV19, the J call TRBJ1-6, with no clear D. V lost 3 bases to trimming and J lost 9 bases, with 12 bases between them. Germline-derived CDR1 and CDR2 are LNHDA and SQIVND (reference sequence). This CDR3 has 14 amino acids. The CDR3 nucleotides read TGTGCCAGTAGTATGAGTAGATCACCTTCACCCCTCCACTTT. The encoded protein is CASSMSRSPSPLHF.

The chain combines TRBV4-3 with TRBJ1-5; 7 bases align to TRBD1. The CDR3 runs to 18 residues. After removal of 0 bases from V and 0 bases from J, the junction contained 8 bases not matched to a gene. Germline CDR1 reads LGHNA; CDR2 reads YSLEER. Written as DNA, the CDR3 is TGCGCCAGCAGCCAAGATAGTTCCCAGGGGGGTAGCAATCAGCCCCAGCATTTT. Translating gives CASSQDSSQGGSNQPQHF.

The V call is TRBV7-9, the J call TRBJ1-1; 10 positions match TRBD1. Germline V lookup: CDR1 SEHNR, CDR2 FQNEAQ (reference sequence). The CDR3 runs 16 residues. The V and J ends lost 1 base and 0 bases, in that order; junction bases with no gene match: 2. CDR3 nucleotides: TGTGCCAGCAGCTTAGGGACAGGGGGTGTGAACACTGAAGCTTTCTTT. Translating it yields CASSLGTGGVNTEAFF.

The chain recombines TRBV2 with TRBJ2-2, with a weak D call TRBD1 (6 bases). This CDR3 comprises 12 residues. In germline, CDR1 is SNHLY, CDR2 FYNNEI. Trimming stripped 8 bases from V and 4 bases from J, with 8 bases between. The CDR3 DNA sequence: TGTGCCAGCCAACAGGGCACCGGGGAGCTGTTTTTT. It translates to CASQQGTGELFF.

This clone has a handful of counts. The rearrangement uses TRBV9 and TRBJ1-4, with TRBD1 matching 7 bases. The J segment lost 4 bases and the V segment lost 4 bases, leaving 7 bases of the junction unmatched. This CDR3 has 15 residues. The germline V gene has CDR1 SGDLS and CDR2 YYNGEE. This CDR3 reads CASSLQGIHNEKLFF. Written as DNA, the CDR3 is TGTGCCAGCAGCTTACAGGGGATTCATAATGAAAAACTGTTTTTT.

This sequence joins TRBV4-3 and TRBJ2-5, with 9 nucleotides matching TRBD2. The V segment lost 0 bases and the J segment 4 bases; nucleotides outside the gene matches: 9. Germline assignment: CDR1 LGHNA and CDR2 YSLEER. CDR3 length: 17 residues. CDR3 coding DNA: TGCGCCAGCAGCCAAGAATGGGCGGGGGGGCTTAGAGAGACCCAGTACTTC. Translated: CASSQEWAGGLRETQYF.